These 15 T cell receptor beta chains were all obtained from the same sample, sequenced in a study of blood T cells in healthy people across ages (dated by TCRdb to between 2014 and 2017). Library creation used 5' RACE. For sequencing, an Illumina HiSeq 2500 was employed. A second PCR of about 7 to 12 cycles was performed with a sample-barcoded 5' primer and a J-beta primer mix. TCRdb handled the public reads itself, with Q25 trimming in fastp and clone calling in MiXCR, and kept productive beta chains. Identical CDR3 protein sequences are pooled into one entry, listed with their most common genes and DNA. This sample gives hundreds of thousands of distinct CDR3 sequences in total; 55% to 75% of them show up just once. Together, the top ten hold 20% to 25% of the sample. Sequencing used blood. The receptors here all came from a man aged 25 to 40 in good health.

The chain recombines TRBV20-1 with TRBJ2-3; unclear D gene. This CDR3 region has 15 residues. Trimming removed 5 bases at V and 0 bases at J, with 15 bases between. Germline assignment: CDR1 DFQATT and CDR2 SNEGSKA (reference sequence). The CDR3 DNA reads TGCAGTGCTTCCCGCCGCGGATACAGCACAGATACGCAGTATTTT. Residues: CSASRRGYSTDTQYF.

Here the CDR3 DNA reads TGTGCCAGCAGCTGGCCTGTTCGGATAGCGGATACGCAGTATTTT. Its protein is CASSWPVRIADTQYF. V is TRBV7-2 and J is TRBJ2-3, with a tentative D call TRBD2 (5 bases). CDR1 is SGHTA, CDR2 FQGNSA, per germline. V gave up 4 bases and J gave up 6 bases, with 17 bases separating them. This CDR3 has 15 amino acids.

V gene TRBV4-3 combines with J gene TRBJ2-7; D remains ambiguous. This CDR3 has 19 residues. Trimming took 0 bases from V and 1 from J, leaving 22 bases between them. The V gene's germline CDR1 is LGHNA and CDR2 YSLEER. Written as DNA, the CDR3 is TGCGCCAGCAGCCAAGAATTAGGGTACGGGCGAGCGTCTTCCTACGAGCAGTACTTC. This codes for CASSQELGYGRASSYEQYF.

The CDR3 bases are TGCGCCAGCAGCTTGGTGGGACTAGCGGGAGTAAATGAGCAGTTCTTC. The encoded protein is CASSLVGLAGVNEQFF. The chain employs TRBV5-1 and TRBJ2-1; 14 positions agree with TRBD2. From germline, CDR1 is SGHRS and CDR2 YFSETQ. This CDR3 contains 16 residues. V was pared by 0 bases and J by 7 bases, with 3 bases of the junction left unmatched.

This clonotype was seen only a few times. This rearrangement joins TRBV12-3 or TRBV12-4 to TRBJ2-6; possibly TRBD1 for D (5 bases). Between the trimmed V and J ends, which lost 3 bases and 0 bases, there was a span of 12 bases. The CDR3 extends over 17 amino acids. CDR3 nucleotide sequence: TGTGCCAGCAGTTTGTTCAGGGCCTCCTCTGGGGCCAACGTCCTGACTTTC. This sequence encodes CASSLFRASSGANVLTF.

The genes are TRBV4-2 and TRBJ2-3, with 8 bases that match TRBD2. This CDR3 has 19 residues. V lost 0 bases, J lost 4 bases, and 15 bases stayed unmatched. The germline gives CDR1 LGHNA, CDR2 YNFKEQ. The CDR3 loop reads CASSQDQSEVAGFADTQYF. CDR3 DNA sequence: TGTGCCAGCAGCCAAGATCAAAGTGAGGTAGCGGGGTTTGCAGATACGCAGTATTTT.

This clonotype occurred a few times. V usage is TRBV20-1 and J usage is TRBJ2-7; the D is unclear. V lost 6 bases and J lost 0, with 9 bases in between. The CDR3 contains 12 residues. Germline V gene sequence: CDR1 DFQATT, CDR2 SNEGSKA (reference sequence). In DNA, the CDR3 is TGCAGTGCCGCAGGTGACTCCTACGAGCAGTACTTC. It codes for CSAAGDSYEQYF.

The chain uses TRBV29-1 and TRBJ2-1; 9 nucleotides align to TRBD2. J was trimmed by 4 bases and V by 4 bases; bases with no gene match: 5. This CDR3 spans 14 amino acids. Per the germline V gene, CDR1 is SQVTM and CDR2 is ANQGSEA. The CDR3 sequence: CSVATSGIYNEQFF. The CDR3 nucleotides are TGCAGCGTTGCGACTAGCGGAATATACAATGAGCAGTTCTTC.

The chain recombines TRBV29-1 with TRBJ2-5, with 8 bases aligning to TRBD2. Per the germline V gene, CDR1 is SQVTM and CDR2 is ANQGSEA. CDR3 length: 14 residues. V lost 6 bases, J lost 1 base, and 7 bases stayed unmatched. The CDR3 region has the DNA TGCAGCGTGTTCCTAGCGGGCCTCCAAGAGACCCAGTACTTC. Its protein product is CSVFLAGLQETQYF.

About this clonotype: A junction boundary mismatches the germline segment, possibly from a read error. CDR3 DNA: TGTGCCAGCACTTACTCCCGGTTCTTTAACTATGGCTACACCTTC. Its protein is CASTYSRFFNYGYTF. The chain employs TRBV6-5 and TRBJ1-2; D not resolved. The germline V gene encodes CDR1 MNHEY and CDR2 SVGAGI. This CDR3 comprises 15 residues.

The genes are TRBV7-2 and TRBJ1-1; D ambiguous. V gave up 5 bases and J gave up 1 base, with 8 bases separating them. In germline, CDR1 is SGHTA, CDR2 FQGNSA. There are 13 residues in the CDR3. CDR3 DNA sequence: TGTGCCAGCAGCGGGGAAGGGAACACTGAAGCTTTCTTT. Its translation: CASSGEGNTEAFF.

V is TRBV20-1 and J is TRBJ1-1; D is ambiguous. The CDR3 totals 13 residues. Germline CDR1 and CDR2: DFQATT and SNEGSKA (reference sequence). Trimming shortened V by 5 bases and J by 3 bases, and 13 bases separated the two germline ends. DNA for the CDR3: TGCAGTGCTGAGCAGGTTACCGACACTGAAGCTTTCTTT. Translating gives CSAEQVTDTEAFF.

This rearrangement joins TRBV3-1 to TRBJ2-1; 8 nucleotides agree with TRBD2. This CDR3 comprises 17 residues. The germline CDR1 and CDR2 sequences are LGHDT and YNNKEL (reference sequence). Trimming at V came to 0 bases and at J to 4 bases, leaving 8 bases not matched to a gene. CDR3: CASSQDFVTSEYNEQFF. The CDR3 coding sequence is TGTGCCAGCAGCCAAGATTTTGTGACTAGCGAATACAATGAGCAGTTCTTC.

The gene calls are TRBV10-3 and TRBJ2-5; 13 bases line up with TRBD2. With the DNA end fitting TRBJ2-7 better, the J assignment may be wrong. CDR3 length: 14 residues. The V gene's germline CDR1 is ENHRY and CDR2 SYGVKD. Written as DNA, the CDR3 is TGTGCCATCAAGACTAGCGGGGGGTACGACGAGCAGTACTTC. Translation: CAIKTSGGYDEQYF.

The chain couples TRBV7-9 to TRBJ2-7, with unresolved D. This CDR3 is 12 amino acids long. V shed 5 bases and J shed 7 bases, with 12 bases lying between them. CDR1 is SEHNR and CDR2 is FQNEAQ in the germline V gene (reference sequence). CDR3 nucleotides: TGTGCCAGCAGCACAAAAGAGGTAGAGCAGTACTTC. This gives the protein CASSTKEVEQYF.